The sequence of this TCR beta chain was determined in a study of cytomegalovirus exposure and HLA in healthy donors. Study summary: Early released data comprised 75 million to 100 million unique TCRs from HLA-typed donors.

The V and J ends lost 4 bases and 3 bases respectively, with 16 bases between them. In germline, CDR1 is MNHNS, CDR2 SASEGT. The CDR3 is 16 residues long. Primers included in the PCR were 60 Vbeta and 13 Jbeta primers. Assay: immunoSEQ multiplex PCR; the TCRdb copy retains only in-frame clones and omits some. The table has roughly 120,000 clones, 73% seen once. The TCR sequence derives from a man aged 40-49 years in good health and CMV-seronegative. The chain couples TRBV6-1 to TRBJ1-3, with D perhaps matching TRBD1 (6 bases). The sample consisted of PBMCs. The CDR3 coding sequence is TGTGCCAGCAGTGCCCGCAGGGGATCGTATGGAAACACCATATATTTT. It yields the protein CASSARRGSYGNTIYF.